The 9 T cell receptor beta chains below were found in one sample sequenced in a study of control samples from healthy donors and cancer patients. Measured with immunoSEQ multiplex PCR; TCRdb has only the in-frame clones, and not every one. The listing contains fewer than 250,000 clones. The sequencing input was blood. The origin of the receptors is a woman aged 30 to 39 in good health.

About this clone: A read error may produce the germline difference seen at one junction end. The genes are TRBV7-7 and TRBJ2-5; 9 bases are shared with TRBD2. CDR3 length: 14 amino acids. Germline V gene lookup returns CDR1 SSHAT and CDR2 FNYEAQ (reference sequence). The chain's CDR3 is CASSRAGGQETQYF. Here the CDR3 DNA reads TGTGCTAGCAGCCGAGCGGGGGGACAAGAGACCCAGTACTTC.

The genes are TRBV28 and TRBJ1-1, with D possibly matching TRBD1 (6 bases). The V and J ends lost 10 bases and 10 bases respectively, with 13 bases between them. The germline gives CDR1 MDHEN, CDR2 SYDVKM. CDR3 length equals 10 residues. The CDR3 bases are TGTGCCACCTACAGGGTGTCAGCTTTCTTT. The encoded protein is CATYRVSAFF. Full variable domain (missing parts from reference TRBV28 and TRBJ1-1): DVKVTQSSRYLVKRTGEKVFLECVQDMDHENMFWYRQDPGLGLRLIYFSYDVKMKEKGDIPEGYSVSREKKERFSLILESASTNQTSMYLCATYRVSAFFGQGTRLTVV.

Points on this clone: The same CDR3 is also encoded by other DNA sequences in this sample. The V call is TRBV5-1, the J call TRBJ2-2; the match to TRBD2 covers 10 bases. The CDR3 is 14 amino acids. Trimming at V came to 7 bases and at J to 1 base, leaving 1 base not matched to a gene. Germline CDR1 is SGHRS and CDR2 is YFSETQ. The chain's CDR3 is CASRLAGNTGELFF. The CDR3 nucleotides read TGCGCCAGCCGACTAGCGGGGAACACCGGGGAGCTGTTTTTT.

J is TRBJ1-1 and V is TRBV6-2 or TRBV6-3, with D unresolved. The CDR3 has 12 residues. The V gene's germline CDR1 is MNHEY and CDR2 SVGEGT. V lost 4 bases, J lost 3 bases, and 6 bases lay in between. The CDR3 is CASSLGYTEAFF. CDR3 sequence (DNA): TGTGCCAGCAGTTTAGGCTACACTGAAGCTTTCTTT.

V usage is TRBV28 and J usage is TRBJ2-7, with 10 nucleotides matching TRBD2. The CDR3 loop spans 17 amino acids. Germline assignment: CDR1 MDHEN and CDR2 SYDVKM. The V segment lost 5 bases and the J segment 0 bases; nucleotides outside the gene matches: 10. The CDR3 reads CASSRGAGTSVSYEQYF. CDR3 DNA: TGTGCCAGCAGTCGCGGTGCCGGGACTAGCGTCTCCTACGAGCAGTACTTC.

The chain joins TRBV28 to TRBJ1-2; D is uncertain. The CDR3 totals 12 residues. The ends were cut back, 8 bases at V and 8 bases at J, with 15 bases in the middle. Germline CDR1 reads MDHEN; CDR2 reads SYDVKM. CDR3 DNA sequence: TGTGCCAGCGTTACGGCAGGCTCCGGCTACACCTTC. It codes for CASVTAGSGYTF.

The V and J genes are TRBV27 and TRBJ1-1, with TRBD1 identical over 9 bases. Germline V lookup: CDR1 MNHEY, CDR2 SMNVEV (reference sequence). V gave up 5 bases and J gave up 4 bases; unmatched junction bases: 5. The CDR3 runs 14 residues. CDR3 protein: CASSGRDRATEAFF. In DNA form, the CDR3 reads TGTGCCAGCAGTGGCCGGGACAGGGCCACTGAAGCTTTCTTT.

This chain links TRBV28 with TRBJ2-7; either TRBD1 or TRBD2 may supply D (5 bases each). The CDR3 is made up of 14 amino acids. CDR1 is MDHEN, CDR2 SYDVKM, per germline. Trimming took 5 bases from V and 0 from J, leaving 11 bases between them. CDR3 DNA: TGTGCCAGCAGTGGCCGGGGCGTCTCCTACGAGCAGTACTTC. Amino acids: CASSGRGVSYEQYF.

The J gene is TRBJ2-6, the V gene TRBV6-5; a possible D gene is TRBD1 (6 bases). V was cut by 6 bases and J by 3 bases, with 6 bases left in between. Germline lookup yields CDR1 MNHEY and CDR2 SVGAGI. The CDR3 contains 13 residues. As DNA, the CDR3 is TGTGCCAGCAGGGACAGTGGGGCCAACGTCCTGACTTTC. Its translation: CASRDSGANVLTF.